These 31 T cell receptor beta chains came from one sample sequenced in a study of blood T cell repertoires in COVID-19. Here immunoSEQ multiplex PCR was the method, and the copy in TCRdb shows in-frame clones only, minus some. The table includes under 250,000 clones, about 82% detected once. The sample taken for sequencing was peripheral blood. The receptor set was obtained from a man between 45 and 60 years old with COVID-19, enrolled during active disease.

This clone was seen only once. The rearrangement uses TRBV27 and TRBJ1-2, with D unresolved. The V and J ends lost 4 bases and 4 bases respectively, with 16 bases between them. The germline CDR1 and CDR2 sequences are MNHEY and SMNVEV (reference sequence). The CDR3 has 15 residues. The CDR3 coding sequence is TGTGCCAGCAGTTCACCATCCCGGACTGGCTATGGCTACACCTTC. Protein sequence: CASSSPSRTGYGYTF.

The CDR3 nucleotides are TGTGCCAGAAGCTCCGGGACTAGCCCCTACGAGCAGTACTTC. This gives the protein CARSSGTSPYEQYF. The chain employs TRBV5-3 and TRBJ2-7, with 9 positions matching TRBD2. TRBV5-3 is designated an ORF whose function remains uncertain. The CDR3 consists of 14 residues. Trimming cost V 3 bases and J 2 bases; bases outside gene matches: 3.

The rearrangement joins TRBV5-1 to TRBJ2-1, with D perhaps TRBD1 (5 bases). This CDR3 comprises 14 residues. V lost 1 base, J lost 3 bases, and 8 bases lay in between. Germline loops: CDR1 SGHRS, CDR2 YFSETQ. The CDR3 region is CASSLSRGYNEQFF. CDR3 bases: TGCGCCAGCAGCTTGTCAAGGGGCTACAATGAGCAGTTCTTC.

CDR3 DNA: TGCGCCAGCAGCTTGCTTGCGAGGCCCCAAGAGACCCAGTACTTC. Protein sequence: CASSLLARPQETQYF. V is TRBV5-1 and J is TRBJ2-5; D is uncertain. Germline loops: CDR1 SGHRS, CDR2 YFSETQ. V dropped 1 base and J dropped 1 base, with 11 bases sitting between them. The CDR3 covers 15 residues.

V usage is TRBV5-4 and J usage is TRBJ2-3; the match to TRBD2 covers 11 bases. This CDR3 is 16 amino acids long. Germline CDR1 is SGHNT and CDR2 is YYREEE (reference sequence). Trimming at V came to 7 bases and at J to 1 base, leaving 8 bases not matched to a gene. CDR3 region: CASGLAGREGTDTQYF. CDR3 bases: TGTGCCAGCGGACTAGCGGGCCGTGAGGGCACAGATACGCAGTATTTT.

The V gene is TRBV9, the J gene TRBJ1-1, with 9 bases identical to TRBD1. Germline-derived CDR1 and CDR2 are SGDLS and YYNGEE. J lost 7 bases, V lost 0 bases, and 7 bases had no gene match. The CDR3 is 15 residues long. Here the CDR3 DNA reads TGTGCCAGCAGCGTAGTCCCGGGACAGGGAAATGAAGCTTTCTTT. This codes for CASSVVPGQGNEAFF.

J is TRBJ1-5 and V is TRBV28; 9 bases agree with TRBD1. V was clipped by 6 bases and J by 6 bases; unmatched bases: 9. The germline V gene has CDR1 MDHEN and CDR2 SYDVKM. This CDR3 contains 15 residues. For the CDR3, the DNA is TGTGCCAGCAGCAACAGGGGGCAGGTCGGTCAGCCCCAGCATTTT. Translating gives CASSNRGQVGQPQHF.

This clone has more than one count but fewer than ten. The V and J genes are TRBV12-5 and TRBJ2-3, with D perhaps TRBD1 (5 bases). V lost 1 base, J lost 1 base, and 9 bases lay in between. Per germline, CDR1 LGHNT and CDR2 FRNRAP. The CDR3 sequence is 15 residues long. The CDR3 spells CASGLALGGTDTQYF. The CDR3 DNA reads TGTGCTAGTGGTTTGGCCCTAGGGGGCACAGATACGCAGTATTTT.

The rearrangement links TRBV3-1 (or the pseudogene TRBV3-2) to TRBJ2-7; the D gene is possibly TRBD2 (6 bases). Germline V gene lookup returns CDR1 LGHDT and CDR2 YNNKEL (reference sequence). The CDR3 consists of 15 residues. With 2 bases removed from V and 1 base from J, the gap between germline ends came to 12 bases. CDR3 sequence: CASSQTYGGSYEQYF. The CDR3 coding sequence is TGTGCCAGCAGCCAAACCTACGGGGGTTCCTACGAGCAGTACTTC.

The genes are TRBV7-3 and TRBJ2-3; 9 bases are shared with TRBD2. Germline trimming cut 3 bases from V and 2 bases from J; bases unmatched to any gene: 3. Germline-derived CDR1 and CDR2 are SGHTA and FQGTGA. This CDR3 is built from 15 residues. The CDR3 DNA is TGTGCCAGCAGCTTCGTAGCGGGGGTCACAGATACGCAGTATTTT. Translation: CASSFVAGVTDTQYF.

The chain couples TRBV18 to TRBJ2-1; weak D call: TRBD2 (5 bases). V gave up 1 base and J gave up 1 base, with 14 bases separating them. CDR1 is KGHSH, CDR2 LQKENI, per germline. The CDR3 runs to 17 residues. CDR3 sequence (DNA): TGTGCCAGCTCACCACGATCGGGCGGGCCGTCCTACAATGAGCAGTTCTTC. It translates to CASSPRSGGPSYNEQFF.

This clone was seen only once. CDR3 region: CASSLGTGGGAENIQYF. CDR3 sequence (DNA): TGCGCCAGCAGCTTGGGAACTGGCGGGGGGGCGGAAAACATTCAGTACTTC. The genes are TRBV5-1 and TRBJ2-4; 9 nucleotides align to TRBD2. CDR1 is SGHRS and CDR2 is YFSETQ in the germline V gene. V lost 0 bases, J lost 5 bases, and 9 bases stayed unmatched. CDR3 length: 17 residues.

This CDR3 is CASSLNGGGADTQYF. The CDR3 DNA reads TGTGCCAGCAGCTTGAACGGGGGGGGCGCAGATACGCAGTATTTT. The V call is TRBV5-4, the J call TRBJ2-3; 8 nucleotides line up with TRBD2. CDR1 and CDR2 (germline): SGHNT, YYREEE (reference sequence). The CDR3 is made up of 15 amino acids. V lost 1 base, J lost 4 bases, and 5 bases stayed unmatched.

The genes are TRBV6-6 and TRBJ2-1; TRBD1 might be the D (6 bases). The CDR3 covers 15 residues. V lost 5 bases and J 2 bases, leaving 13 bases between the germline ends. Germline lookup yields CDR1 MNHNY and CDR2 SVGAGI (reference sequence). This CDR3 is CASSPQGVPYNEQFF. CDR3 DNA sequence: TGTGCCAGCAGTCCACAGGGAGTCCCCTACAATGAGCAGTTCTTC.

This clone came up a few times. V usage is TRBV19 and J usage is TRBJ2-7, with a weak D call TRBD1 (6 bases). This CDR3 has 20 amino acids. Between the trimmed V and J ends, which lost 5 bases and 2 bases, there was a span of 31 bases. CDR1 and CDR2 from the germline V gene are LNHDA and SQIVND (reference sequence). The CDR3 nucleotides read TGTGCCAGTAGTCCCCGCCCGATGTACTTTGAGGGGGAGACCGCCTACGAGCAGTACTTC. Amino acid sequence: CASSPRPMYFEGETAYEQYF. Full variable domain (rest looked up from reference TRBV19 and TRBJ2-7): DGGITQSPKYLFRKEGQNVTLSCEQNLNHDAMYWYRQDPGQGLRLIYYSQIVNDFQKGDIAEGYSVSREKKESFPLTVTSAQKNPTAFYLCASSPRPMYFEGETAYEQYFGPGTRLTVT.

The chain couples TRBV12-3 or TRBV12-4 to TRBJ2-7; 7 bases align to TRBD2. V was clipped by 9 bases and J by 0 bases; unmatched bases: 5. This CDR3 contains 13 residues. For the CDR3, the DNA is TGTGCCAGGGGCCTAGCGGACTCCTACGAGCAGTACTTC. Its translation is CARGLADSYEQYF.

CDR3 region: CASSQGAVGGYEQYF. CDR3 DNA sequence: TGTGCCAGCAGCCAAGGTGCCGTGGGGGGCTACGAGCAGTACTTC. The rearrangement uses TRBV4-2 and TRBJ2-7; possibly TRBD2 for D (6 bases). Germline V gene lookup returns CDR1 LGHNA and CDR2 YNFKEQ. V lost 1 base, J lost 3 bases, and 13 bases lay in between. The CDR3 is made up of 15 amino acids.

In its sample, this clone was seen a few times. The rearrangement uses TRBV30 and TRBJ2-5, with 14 bases lining up with TRBD2. There are 15 residues in the CDR3. The germline CDR1 and CDR2 sequences are GTSNPN and SVGIG (reference sequence). V lost 2 bases to trimming and J lost 5 bases; unmatched junction nucleotides: 4. The DNA of the CDR3 is TGTGCCTGGAGTACTTGGACTAGCGGGGGGGAGACCCAGTACTTC. As protein: CAWSTWTSGGETQYF.

This rearrangement joins TRBV7-9 to TRBJ1-4; 8 nucleotides line up with TRBD1. CDR1 SEHNR and CDR2 FQNEAQ come from the germline V gene (reference sequence). The junction had 5 bases not matched to a gene; V was cut back by 4 bases and J by 4 bases. This CDR3 comprises 15 residues. The CDR3 DNA reads TGTGCCAGCAGCTCCGGACAGGGTAATAATGAAAAACTGTTTTTT. The encoded protein is CASSSGQGNNEKLFF.

The chain joins TRBV11-2 to TRBJ2-1; 12 nucleotides line up with TRBD1. From germline, CDR1 is SGHAT and CDR2 FQNNGV. CDR3 length: 16 residues. Germline trimming cut 5 bases from V and 10 bases from J; bases unmatched to any gene: 12. The CDR3 protein is CASSPSDGTGGEEQFF. CDR3 DNA: TGTGCCAGCAGCCCTTCGGATGGGACAGGGGGCGAAGAGCAGTTCTTC. Supplemented by reference TRBV11-2 and TRBJ2-1, the full variable domain reads EAGVAQSPRYKIIEKRQSVAFWCNPISGHATLYWYQQILGQGPKLLIQFQNNGVVDDSQLPKDRFSAERLKGVDSTLKIQPAKLEDSAVYLCASSPSDGTGGEEQFFGPGTRLTVL.

This chain uses TRBV7-8 with TRBJ1-4, with 9 nucleotides matching TRBD1. V dropped 5 bases and J dropped 6; count of bases not matched to a gene: 10. Germline lookup yields CDR1 SGHVS and CDR2 FQNEAQ. This CDR3 contains 16 residues. The DNA for the CDR3 is TGTGCCAGCAGCGCATTCCGGGACAGGGCTTATGAAAAACTGTTTTTT. Translated: CASSAFRDRAYEKLFF.

A single count supports this clone. The chain links TRBV10-2 to TRBJ2-3; 7 nucleotides align to TRBD2. V trimming: 3 bases; J trimming: 6 bases; junction bases outside the gene matches: 12. Germline V gene lookup returns CDR1 WSHSY and CDR2 SAAADI. The CDR3 is made up of 16 amino acids. This CDR3 reads CASSDHFGAGPDTQYF. For the CDR3, the DNA is TGCGCCAGCAGTGACCACTTCGGAGCGGGGCCCGATACGCAGTATTTT.

This clone was counted a few times. The chain employs TRBV30 and TRBJ1-5, with 8 bases lining up with TRBD1. CDR3 size: 13 residues. The trim removed 4 bases at V and 7 bases at J, leaving 6 bases unmatched. CDR1 GTSNPN and CDR2 SVGIG come from the germline V gene (reference sequence). CDR3 coding DNA: TGTGCCTGGAACGGACAGGGCGGACAGCCCCAGCATTTT. It specifies CAWNGQGGQPQHF.

The chain combines TRBV20-1 with TRBJ1-2; D is uncertain. CDR1 and CDR2 (germline): DFQATT, SNEGSKA (reference sequence). This CDR3 spans 11 amino acids. Trimming took off 6 bases at V and 8 bases at J, with 13 bases between the two ends. CDR3 nucleotides: TGCAGTGCCAGCGATCCGGCGGGCTACACCTTC. Translating it yields CSASDPAGYTF.

In its sample, this clone was seen once. J is TRBJ1-3 and V is TRBV2; 10 positions agree with TRBD1. CDR3 length: 17 amino acids. Germline V CDR1 and CDR2: SNHLY, FYNNEI. Trimming cost V 6 bases and J 1 base; bases outside gene matches: 9. CDR3 in DNA: TGTGCCAGCAGGCCGGGACAGGGGCGAGGATCTGGAAACACCATATATTTT. Its protein is CASRPGQGRGSGNTIYF.

This sequence joins TRBV5-5 and TRBJ2-3; D gene uncertain. The V end lost 3 bases, the J end lost 0 bases, and 17 bases lay between the germline ends. The CDR3 covers 17 residues. CDR1 is SGHKS, CDR2 YYEKEE, per germline (reference sequence). CDR3 DNA: TGTGCCAGCAGCTATTTCATCGCGTCCTCTAGCACAGATACGCAGTATTTT. Protein: CASSYFIASSSTDTQYF.

The chain has TRBV6-6 and TRBJ2-3, with 7 bases lining up with TRBD1. Germline CDR1 MNHNY, CDR2 SVGAGI (reference sequence). The CDR3 has 15 amino acids. V dropped 5 bases and J dropped 3; count of bases not matched to a gene: 8. In nucleotides, the CDR3 is TGTGCCAGCAGTGACCTAGACAGGGCTACAGATACGCAGTATTTT. It specifies CASSDLDRATDTQYF.

The CDR3: CASSLVGLRGEQYF. CDR3 DNA sequence: TGCGCCAGCAGCTTGGTAGGATTACGGGGCGAGCAGTACTTC. This chain links TRBV5-1 with TRBJ2-7, with TRBD2 as a possible D gene (5 bases). CDR1 and CDR2 (germline): SGHRS, YFSETQ. The V gene lost 0 bases and the J gene lost 6 bases, with 13 bases spanning the gap. The CDR3 extends over 14 amino acids.

The chain joins TRBV27 to TRBJ2-3, with D possibly matching TRBD1 (5 bases). Germline lookup yields CDR1 MNHEY and CDR2 SMNVEV (reference sequence). The CDR3 has 14 amino acids. V lost 7 bases, J lost 3 bases, and 14 bases lay in between. The chain's CDR3 is CASKDTKGTDTQYF. CDR3 coding DNA: TGTGCCAGCAAGGACACCAAGGGAACAGATACGCAGTATTTT.

The chain carries TRBV4-1 and TRBJ2-5, with 7 bases aligning to TRBD1. With V trimmed by 3 bases and J by 1 base, 8 bases remained unmatched. CDR1 and CDR2 (germline): MGHRA, YSYEKL. There are 16 residues in the CDR3. CDR3 in DNA: TGCGCCAGCAGCCAGAAGACAGGGATACTCCAAGAGACCCAGTACTTC. It yields the protein CASSQKTGILQETQYF.

The DNA of the CDR3 is TGTGCCAGCAGCTTAGGGTCCCGACTAGCGGGGGGGCATCGGGATGAGCAGTTCTTC. Protein product: CASSLGSRLAGGHRDEQFF. The chain joins TRBV11-2 to TRBJ2-1; 14 bases fit TRBD2. The CDR3 extends over 19 amino acids. The trim removed 1 base at V and 8 bases at J, leaving 13 bases unmatched. The germline CDR1 and CDR2 sequences are SGHAT and FQNNGV.